This is a list of T cell receptor beta chains from one sample in a study of blood T cell repertoires in COVID-19. Sequencing was performed with immunoSEQ multiplex PCR; in TCRdb, only in-frame clones are kept and a portion is missing. The sample gives roughly 290,000 clones, over 75% of which show up once; 0.87% is in the top ten. The sequenced sample was peripheral blood. These TCRs come from a human donor with COVID-19, enrolled during active disease. The donor label of this sample is uncertain. CDR3s include the opening cysteine and the closing phenylalanine or tryptophan. Fields, in order: V gene, D gene, clone size, J gene, CDR3 protein, CDR3 DNA. The D gene is left open where the match is weak. Clone size appears in some rows only: once, few, many, or a class for an expanded clone.

V: TRBV27
D: TRBD1
size: NA
J: TRBJ1-2
CDR3: CASSPDRFYGYTF
DNA: TGTGCCAGCAGTCCGGACAGGTTCTATGGCTACACCTTC

V: TRBV25-1
D: TRBD1
size: NA
J: TRBJ1-5
CDR3: CASSEGGQGNQPQHF
DNA: TGTGCCAGCAGTGAGGGGGGACAGGGTAATCAGCCCCAGCATTTT

V: TRBV28
D: TRBD2
size: NA
J: TRBJ2-5
CDR3: CASSPPGGRGTQYF
DNA: TGTGCCAGCAGTCCCCCCGGGGGGAGGGGGACCCAGTACTTC

V: TRBV5-1
D: TRBD1
size: NA
J: TRBJ1-1
CDR3: CASSFTGGGRLEAFF
DNA: TGCGCCAGCAGCTTCACAGGGGGAGGGAGGCTTGAAGCTTTCTTT

V: TRBV20-1
D: NA
size: NA
J: TRBJ1-2
CDR3: CSATENYGYTF
DNA: TGCAGTGCGACAGAGAACTATGGCTACACCTTC

V: TRBV28
D: TRBD2
size: once
J: TRBJ2-1
CDR3: CASSLPGLAGNEQFF
DNA: TGTGCCAGCAGTCTCCCGGGACTAGCGGGAAATGAGCAGTTCTTC

V: TRBV19
D: NA
size: few
J: TRBJ1-1
CDR3: CASSTGHANTEAFF
DNA: TGTGCCAGTAGTACGGGACACGCGAACACTGAAGCTTTCTTT

V: TRBV28
D: NA
size: NA
J: TRBJ2-1
CDR3: CATGWSSYNEQFF
DNA: TGTGCCACCGGTTGGTCCTCTTACAATGAGCAGTTCTTC

V: TRBV6-5
D: NA
size: NA
J: TRBJ2-5
CDR3: CASSPPGGGYETQYF
DNA: TGTGCCAGCAGTCCCCCGGGCGGAGGGTACGAGACCCAGTACTTC

V: TRBV30
D: NA
size: NA
J: TRBJ2-1
CDR3: CAWSAIAASEQFF
DNA: TGTGCCTGGAGTGCCATAGCGGCGAGTGAGCAGTTCTTC

V: TRBV6-5
D: TRBD1
size: NA
J: TRBJ2-7
CDR3: CASRLQGARYEQYF
DNA: TGTGCCAGCAGGCTCCAGGGGGCACGTTACGAGCAGTACTTC

V: TRBV7-2
D: TRBD1
size: NA
J: TRBJ2-7
CDR3: CASSPRTGGYEQYF
DNA: TGTGCCAGCAGCCCACGGACAGGTGGGTACGAGCAGTACTTC

V: TRBV6-1
D: TRBD1
size: NA
J: TRBJ1-4
CDR3: CASSALDRAPNEKLFF
DNA: TGTGCCAGCAGTGCACTGGACAGGGCTCCTAATGAAAAACTGTTTTTT

V: TRBV30
D: TRBD1
size: NA
J: TRBJ2-2
CDR3: CAQKDRVNTGELFF
DNA: TGTGCCCAAAAGGACAGGGTGAACACCGGGGAGCTGTTTTTT

V: TRBV7-8
D: TRBD2
size: NA
J: TRBJ2-1
CDR3: CASSQPRASGSHEQFF
DNA: TGTGCCAGCAGCCAACCCCGAGCTAGCGGGAGTCATGAGCAGTTCTTC

V: TRBV19
D: TRBD1
size: NA
J: TRBJ2-5
CDR3: CASSPDRGGETQYF
DNA: TGTGCCAGTAGTCCAGACAGGGGCGGAGAGACCCAGTACTTC

V: TRBV29-1
D: NA
size: NA
J: TRBJ1-2
CDR3: CSGGDRQNYGYTF
DNA: TGCAGCGGGGGTGATCGACAGAACTATGGCTACACCTTC

V: TRBV7-2
D: TRBD1
size: NA
J: TRBJ1-2
CDR3: CASSLRTGDYGYTF
DNA: TGTGCCAGCAGCTTAAGGACAGGGGACTATGGCTACACCTTC

V: TRBV7-9
D: TRBD1
size: NA
J: TRBJ1-1
CDR3: CASRDAGQGAEAFF
DNA: TGTGCCAGCAGAGATGCGGGGCAGGGGGCTGAAGCTTTCTTT

V: TRBV7-2
D: NA
size: NA
J: TRBJ2-2
CDR3: CASYFQANTGELFF
DNA: TGTGCCAGCTATTTTCAGGCGAACACCGGGGAGCTGTTTTTT

V: TRBV3-1/TRBV3-2
D: NA
size: NA
J: TRBJ1-5
CDR3: CASSQGGPNQPQHF
DNA: TGTGCCAGCAGCCAAGGGGGGCCCAATCAGCCCCAGCATTTT

V: TRBV4-1
D: TRBD2
size: NA
J: TRBJ2-6
CDR3: CASSQGLAGGSSGANVLTF
DNA: TGCGCCAGCAGCCAAGGACTAGCGGGAGGGAGCTCTGGGGCCAACGTCCTGACTTTC